This TCR beta chain stems from a study of T cells in Graves' hyperthyroidism and ophthalmopathy (dated by TCRdb to between 2017 and 2020). Broadly, across the study: Peripheral blood was collected at initial diagnosis, before any treatment. To identify TCR V-J signatures that set the groups apart, the researchers used a discovery cohort of 100 patients, made up of 40 to 45 with Graves' ophthalmopathy and 55 to 65 with stable Graves' hyperthyroidism. Prospective prediction of ophthalmopathy was tested in an independent validation cohort consisting of 18 to 20 hyperthyroidism patients and 15 to 17 patients who later progressed to ophthalmopathy. The roughly 100 discovery patients were divided at random into training and test sets in a 7:3 ratio. Thyroid tissue and blood T-cell repertoires from about six Graves' hyperthyroidism patients were also compared in the study. Following sampling, methimazole starting at 30 mg daily was given to hyperthyroidism patients, and high-dose intravenous methylprednisolone was given to ophthalmopathy patients. TCR Vbeta CDR3 sequencing of 120 to 150 peripheral blood samples (around 45 ophthalmopathy, around 80 hyperthyroidism and roughly 17 progressor patients) is reported in the paper.

The germline ends are 9 bases apart after V is trimmed by 2 bases and J by 7 bases. The CDR3 has 13 amino acids, counting the end cysteine and phenylalanine. CDR3 DNA is the only sequence kept; it has 39 bases, read in frame from the first base. Amplification of TCR beta CDR3 regions was carried out from RNA transcripts. The first round of RT-PCR for the TCR CDR3 was performed with the HTBI primer set and the Qiagen OneStep RT-PCR kit. The libraries were constructed in a second round of multiplex PCR and then size-selected and purified. Paired-end sequencing of the libraries was performed with 100 bp reads on an Illumina HiSeq2000. The original pipeline was this. SOAPnuke was used to process the raw data, with reads discarded if the reads contained adapters or uncalled bases, had a mean Phred below 15, or lacked an exact constant-primer or identifier match. COPE v1.2.5 was used to merge high-quality paired reads, and clonotypes were defined as unique nucleotide sequences. MiTCR v1.1 was used to align clonotypes to the IMGT TRBV, TRBD and TRBJ reference segments. The analysis included only V-J combinations with a frequency above 0.0001, which together covered approximately 99% of the repertoires. A TCS score was defined as the ratio of F50 (clonal expansion) to E x V (chaos), with BLOSUM62-based TCRdist applied between CDR3 peptides within each V-J. Welch's t-statistics and random forest reduced around 520 V-J features to roughly 13, which were used in a naive Bayes classifier (R e1071). TCRdb's own reprocessing of the public reads used fastp at Q25 and MiXCR and kept productive beta chains. Records with the same CDR3 protein are collapsed into one entry carrying the most frequent genes and DNA. The V and J calls were determined by TCRdb, not by the authors. Across this sample there are roughly 400,000 distinct CDR3 sequences, with more than 12% seen only once. Jointly, the top ten make up around 28% of the sample.

In the ophthalmopathy patients, disease was moderately to severely active, with a Clinical Activity Score of 3 or more, a NOSPECS grade of 4 or more, and a duration of less than 3 months. Patients with uncontrolled infections, other autoimmune diseases, pregnancy or lactation were excluded. Diagnoses were established on the basis of clinical symptoms, serum thyroxine and TRAb, thyroid ultrasound, and orbital computed tomography. PBMCs were isolated from about 9.2 ml of fresh peripheral blood by Ficoll-Paque density gradient centrifugation. Trizol reagent was used to extract total RNA, and RNA quality was then checked on an Agilent 2100 Bioanalyzer. General findings and caveats noted by the study authors: In validation, the model predicted progression to ophthalmopathy a median of about 6.5 months before onset, with approximately 70% sensitivity and roughly 77% specificity. A model built on a 13 V-J signature distinguished ophthalmopathy from stable hyperthyroidism, reaching around 90% sensitivity and around 81% specificity in cross-validation and 80%/75% in testing. Sample size was not statistically predetermined, and investigators were not blinded to group allocation. Blood samples also contained most of the expanded thyroid clonotypes (frequency above 0.001), which suggests that blood repertoires may reflect thyroid immune responses.

This clonotype was seen ten or more times. The antigen this receptor binds is unknown. Base-call qualities are not available, and no considerably larger clone is one nucleotide away. The TCR sequence derives from a man over 45 with Graves' ophthalmopathy. The material sequenced was blood. The chain was built from TRBV12-3 or TRBV12-4 and TRBJ2-1; the D gene lacks a confident call. The nucleotides read TGTGCCAGCAGTTTAATAACTCGTAATGAGCAGTTCTTC. Its protein is CASSLITRNEQFF.